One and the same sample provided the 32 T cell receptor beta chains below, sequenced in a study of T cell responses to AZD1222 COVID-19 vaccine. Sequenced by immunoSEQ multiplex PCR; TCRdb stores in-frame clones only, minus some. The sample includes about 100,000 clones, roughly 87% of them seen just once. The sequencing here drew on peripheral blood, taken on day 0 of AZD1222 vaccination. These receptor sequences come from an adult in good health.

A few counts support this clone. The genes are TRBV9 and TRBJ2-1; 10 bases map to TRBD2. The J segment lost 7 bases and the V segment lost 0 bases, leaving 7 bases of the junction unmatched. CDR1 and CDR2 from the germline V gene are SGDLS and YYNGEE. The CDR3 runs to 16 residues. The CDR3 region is CASSVVGLALVNEQFF. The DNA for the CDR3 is TGTGCCAGCAGCGTAGTGGGACTAGCGTTAGTAAATGAGCAGTTCTTC.

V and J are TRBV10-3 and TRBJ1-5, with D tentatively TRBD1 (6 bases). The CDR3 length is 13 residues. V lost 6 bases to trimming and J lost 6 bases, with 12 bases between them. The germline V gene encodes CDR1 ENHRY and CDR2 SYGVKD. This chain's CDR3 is CAIRRGHGQPQHF. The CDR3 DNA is TGTGCCATCAGGCGGGGGCACGGTCAGCCCCAGCATTTT.

The CDR3 DNA reads TGTGCCAGTAAGACAGGGGGCGCCGGGAACACTGAAGCTTTCTTT. It is translated as CASKTGGAGNTEAFF. The rearrangement joins TRBV19 to TRBJ1-1; 10 bases align to TRBD1. This CDR3 is 15 amino acids long. V lost 7 bases and J lost 1; bases outside the gene matches: 6. Germline CDR1 reads LNHDA; CDR2 reads SQIVND (reference sequence).

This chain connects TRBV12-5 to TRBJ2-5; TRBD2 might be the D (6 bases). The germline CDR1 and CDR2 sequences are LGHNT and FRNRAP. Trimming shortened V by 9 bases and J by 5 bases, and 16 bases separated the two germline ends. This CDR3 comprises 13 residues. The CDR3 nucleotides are TGTGCTAGGAACCCGGGGGAGTCGGAGACCCAGTACTTC. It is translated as CARNPGESETQYF.

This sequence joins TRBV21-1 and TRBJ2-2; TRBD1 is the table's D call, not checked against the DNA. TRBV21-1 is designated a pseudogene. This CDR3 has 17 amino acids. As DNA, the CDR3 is TGTGCCAGTCAGCAAGACCCCCAGGGGGCGAACACCGGGGAGCTGTTTTTT. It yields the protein CASQQDPQGANTGELFF.

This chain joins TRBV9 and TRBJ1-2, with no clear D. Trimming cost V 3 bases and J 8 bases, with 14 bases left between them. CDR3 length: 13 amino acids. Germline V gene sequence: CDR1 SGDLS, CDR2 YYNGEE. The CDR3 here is CASSANLVSGYTF. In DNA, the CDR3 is TGTGCCAGCAGCGCTAATTTAGTGAGCGGCTACACCTTC.

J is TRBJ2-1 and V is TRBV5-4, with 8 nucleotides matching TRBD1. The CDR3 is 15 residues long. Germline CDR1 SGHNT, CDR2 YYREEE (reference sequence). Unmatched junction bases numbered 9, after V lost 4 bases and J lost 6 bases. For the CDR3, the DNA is TGTGCCAGCAGCCCCGGGACAGGCGGAGTCAATGAGCAGTTCTTC. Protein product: CASSPGTGGVNEQFF.

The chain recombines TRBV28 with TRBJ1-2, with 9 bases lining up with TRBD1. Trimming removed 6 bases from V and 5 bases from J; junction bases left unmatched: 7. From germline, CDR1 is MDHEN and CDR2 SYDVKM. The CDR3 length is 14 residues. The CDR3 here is CASSPGTGLYGYTF. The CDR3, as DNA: TGTGCCAGCAGCCCGGGGACAGGGCTTTATGGCTACACCTTC.

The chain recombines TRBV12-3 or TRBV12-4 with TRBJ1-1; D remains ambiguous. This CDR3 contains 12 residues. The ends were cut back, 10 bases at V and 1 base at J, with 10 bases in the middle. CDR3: CATGRENTEAFF. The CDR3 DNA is TGTGCCACAGGTCGGGAGAACACTGAAGCTTTCTTT.

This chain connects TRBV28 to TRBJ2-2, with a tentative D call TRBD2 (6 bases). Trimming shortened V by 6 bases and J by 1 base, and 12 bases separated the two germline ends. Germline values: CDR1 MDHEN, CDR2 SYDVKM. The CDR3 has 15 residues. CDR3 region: CASRFGSLNTGELFF. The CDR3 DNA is TGTGCCAGCAGATTCGGGAGCCTGAACACCGGGGAGCTGTTTTTT.

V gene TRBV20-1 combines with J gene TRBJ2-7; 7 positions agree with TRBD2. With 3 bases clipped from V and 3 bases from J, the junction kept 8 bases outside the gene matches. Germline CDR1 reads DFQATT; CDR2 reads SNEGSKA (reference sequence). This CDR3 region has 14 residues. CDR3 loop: CSASSGAGVYEQYF. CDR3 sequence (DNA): TGCAGTGCTAGTAGTGGCGCGGGAGTCTACGAGCAGTACTTC.

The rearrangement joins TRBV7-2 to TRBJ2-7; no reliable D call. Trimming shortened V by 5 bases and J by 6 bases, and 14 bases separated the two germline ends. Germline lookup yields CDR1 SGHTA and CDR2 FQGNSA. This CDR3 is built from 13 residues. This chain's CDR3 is CASSPVAGSEQYF. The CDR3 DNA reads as TGTGCCAGCAGCCCCGTGGCCGGGTCCGAGCAGTACTTC.

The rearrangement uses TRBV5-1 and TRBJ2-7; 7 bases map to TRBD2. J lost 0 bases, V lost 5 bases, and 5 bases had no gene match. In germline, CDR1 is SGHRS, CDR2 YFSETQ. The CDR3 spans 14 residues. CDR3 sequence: CASSLGGSSYEQYF. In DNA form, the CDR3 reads TGCGCCAGCAGTTTAGGCGGGAGCTCCTACGAGCAGTACTTC.

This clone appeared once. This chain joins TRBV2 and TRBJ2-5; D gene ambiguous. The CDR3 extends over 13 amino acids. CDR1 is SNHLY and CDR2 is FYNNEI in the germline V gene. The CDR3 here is CASHPWNQETQYF. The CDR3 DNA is TGTGCTTCCCACCCGTGGAACCAAGAGACCCAGTACTTC. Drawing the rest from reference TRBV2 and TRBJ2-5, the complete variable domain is EPEVTQTPSHQVTQMGQEVILRCVPISNHLYFYWYRQILGQKVEFLVSFYNNEISEKSEIFDDQFSVERPDGSNFTLKIRSTKLEDSAMYFCASHPWNQETQYFGPGTRLLVL.

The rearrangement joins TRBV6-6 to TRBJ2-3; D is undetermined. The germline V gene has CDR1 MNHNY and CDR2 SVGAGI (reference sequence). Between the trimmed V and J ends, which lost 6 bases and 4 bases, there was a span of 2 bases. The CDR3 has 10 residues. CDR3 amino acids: CASSPDTQYF. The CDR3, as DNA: TGTGCCAGCAGCCCAGATACGCAGTATTTT.

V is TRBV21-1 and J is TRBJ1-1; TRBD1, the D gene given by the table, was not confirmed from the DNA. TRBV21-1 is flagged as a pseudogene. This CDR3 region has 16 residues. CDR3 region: CASSKDLGLSITEAFF. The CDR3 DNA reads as TGTGCCAGCAGCAAAGATTTGGGCCTCTCGATTACTGAAGCTTTCTTT.

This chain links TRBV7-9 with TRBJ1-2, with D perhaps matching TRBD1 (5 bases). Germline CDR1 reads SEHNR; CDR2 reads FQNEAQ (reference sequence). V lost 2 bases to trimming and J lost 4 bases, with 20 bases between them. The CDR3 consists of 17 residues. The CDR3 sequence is CASSLPQARSYLYGYTF. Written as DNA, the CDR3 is TGTGCCAGCAGCTTACCACAGGCCAGATCTTACCTCTATGGCTACACCTTC.

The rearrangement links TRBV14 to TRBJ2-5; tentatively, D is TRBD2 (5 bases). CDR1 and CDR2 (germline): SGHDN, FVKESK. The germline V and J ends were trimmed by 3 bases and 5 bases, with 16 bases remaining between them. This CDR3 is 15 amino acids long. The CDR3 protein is CASSHWHGVEETQYF. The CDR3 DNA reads TGTGCCAGCAGCCATTGGCACGGGGTTGAGGAGACCCAGTACTTC. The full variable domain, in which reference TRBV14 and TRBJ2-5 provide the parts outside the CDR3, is EAGVTQFPSHSVIEKGQTVTLRCDPISGHDNLYWYRRVMGKEIKFLLHFVKESKQDESGMPNNRFLAERTGGTYSTLKVQPAELEDSGVYFCASSHWHGVEETQYFGPGTRLLVL.

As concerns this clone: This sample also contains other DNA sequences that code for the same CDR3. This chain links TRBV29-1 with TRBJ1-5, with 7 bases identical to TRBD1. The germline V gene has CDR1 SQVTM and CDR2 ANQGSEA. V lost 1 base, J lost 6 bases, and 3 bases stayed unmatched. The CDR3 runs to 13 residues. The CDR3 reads CSVEGGGGQPQHF. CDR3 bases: TGCAGCGTTGAAGGAGGGGGCGGTCAGCCCCAGCATTTT.

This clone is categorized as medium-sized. The CDR3: CASSPGGLSDNEQFF. CDR3 nucleotide sequence: TGTGCCAGCAGCCCGGGGGGCCTGAGTGACAATGAGCAGTTCTTC. The chain joins TRBV6-6 to TRBJ2-1; D may be TRBD2 (7 bases). Germline lookup yields CDR1 MNHNY and CDR2 SVGAGI (reference sequence). V was pared by 6 bases and J by 5 bases, with 17 bases between. The CDR3 has 15 amino acids.

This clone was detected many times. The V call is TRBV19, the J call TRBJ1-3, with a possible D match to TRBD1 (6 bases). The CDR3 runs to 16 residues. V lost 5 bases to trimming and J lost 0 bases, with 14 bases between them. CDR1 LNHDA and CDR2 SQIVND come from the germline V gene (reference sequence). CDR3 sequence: CASSVLQGSSGNTIYF. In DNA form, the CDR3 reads TGTGCCAGTAGTGTGCTACAGGGAAGCTCTGGAAACACCATATATTTT. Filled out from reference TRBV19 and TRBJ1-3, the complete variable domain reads DGGITQSPKYLFRKEGQNVTLSCEQNLNHDAMYWYRQDPGQGLRLIYYSQIVNDFQKGDIAEGYSVSREKKESFPLTVTSAQKNPTAFYLCASSVLQGSSGNTIYFGEGSWLTVV.

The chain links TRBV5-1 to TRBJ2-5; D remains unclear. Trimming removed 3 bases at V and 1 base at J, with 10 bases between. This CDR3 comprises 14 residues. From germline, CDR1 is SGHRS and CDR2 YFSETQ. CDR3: CASSSPGPQETQYF. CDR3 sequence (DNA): TGCGCCAGCAGCTCCCCCGGGCCCCAAGAGACCCAGTACTTC.

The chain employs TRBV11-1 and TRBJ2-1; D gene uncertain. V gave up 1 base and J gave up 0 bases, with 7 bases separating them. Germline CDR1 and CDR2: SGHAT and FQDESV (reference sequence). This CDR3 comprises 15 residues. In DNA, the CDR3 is TGTGCCAGCAGCTTAGTAGCTAGCTCCTACAATGAGCAGTTCTTC. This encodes CASSLVASSYNEQFF.

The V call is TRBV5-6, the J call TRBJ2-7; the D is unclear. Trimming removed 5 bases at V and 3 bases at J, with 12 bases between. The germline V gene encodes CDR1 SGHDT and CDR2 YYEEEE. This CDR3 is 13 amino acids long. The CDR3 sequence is CASRPSWDYEQYF. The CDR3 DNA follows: TGTGCCAGCAGGCCCAGTTGGGACTACGAGCAGTACTTC.

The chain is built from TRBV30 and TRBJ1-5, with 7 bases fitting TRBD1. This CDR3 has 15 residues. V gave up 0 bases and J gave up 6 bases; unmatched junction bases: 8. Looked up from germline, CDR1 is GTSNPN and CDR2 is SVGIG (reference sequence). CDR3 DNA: TGTGCCTGGAGTGTATCGATGACAGGGACTCAGCCCCAGCATTTT. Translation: CAWSVSMTGTQPQHF.

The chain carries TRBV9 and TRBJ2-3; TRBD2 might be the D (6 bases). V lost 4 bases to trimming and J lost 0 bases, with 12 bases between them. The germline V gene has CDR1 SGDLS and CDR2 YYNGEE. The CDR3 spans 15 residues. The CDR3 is CASSSGVISTDTQYF. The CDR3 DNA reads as TGTGCCAGCAGCTCGGGGGTCATTAGCACAGATACGCAGTATTTT.

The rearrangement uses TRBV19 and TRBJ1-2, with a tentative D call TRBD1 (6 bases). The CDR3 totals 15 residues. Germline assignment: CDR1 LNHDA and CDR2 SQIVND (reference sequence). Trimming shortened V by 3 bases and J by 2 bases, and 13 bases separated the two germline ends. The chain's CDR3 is CASSISWTANYGYTF. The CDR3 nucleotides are TGTGCCAGTAGTATCTCCTGGACAGCCAACTATGGCTACACCTTC.

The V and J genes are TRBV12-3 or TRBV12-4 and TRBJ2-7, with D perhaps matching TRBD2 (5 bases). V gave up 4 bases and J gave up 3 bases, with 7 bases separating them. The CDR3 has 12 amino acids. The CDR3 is CASSSTSYEQYF. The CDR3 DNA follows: TGTGCCAGCAGTTCTACTAGCTACGAGCAGTACTTC.

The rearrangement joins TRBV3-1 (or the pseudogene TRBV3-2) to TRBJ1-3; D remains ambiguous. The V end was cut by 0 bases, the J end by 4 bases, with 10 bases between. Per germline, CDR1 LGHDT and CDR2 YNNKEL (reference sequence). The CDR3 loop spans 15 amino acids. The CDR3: CASSQESIYGNTIYF. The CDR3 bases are TGTGCCAGCAGCCAAGAATCGATTTACGGAAACACCATATATTTT.

The CDR3, as DNA: TGCAGCGTTGAAGAAGACAGGTCTAACGAGCAGTACTTC. Protein: CSVEEDRSNEQYF. The chain links TRBV29-1 to TRBJ2-7, with D possibly being TRBD1 (6 bases). The V end was cut by 0 bases, the J end by 5 bases, with 11 bases between. Germline V gene lookup returns CDR1 SQVTM and CDR2 ANQGSEA. This CDR3 region has 13 residues.

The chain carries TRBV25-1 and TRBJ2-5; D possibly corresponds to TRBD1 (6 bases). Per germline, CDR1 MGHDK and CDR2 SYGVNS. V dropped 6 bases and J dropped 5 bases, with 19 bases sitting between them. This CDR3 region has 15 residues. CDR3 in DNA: TGTGCCAGCAGCGATCCACAGGGAATTTGGGAGACCCAGTACTTC. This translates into CASSDPQGIWETQYF. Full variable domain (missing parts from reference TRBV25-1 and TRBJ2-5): EADIYQTPRYLVIGTGKKITLECSQTMGHDKMYWYQQDPGMELHLIHYSYGVNSTEKGDLSSESTVSRIRTEHFPLTLESARPSHTSQYLCASSDPQGIWETQYFGPGTRLLVL.

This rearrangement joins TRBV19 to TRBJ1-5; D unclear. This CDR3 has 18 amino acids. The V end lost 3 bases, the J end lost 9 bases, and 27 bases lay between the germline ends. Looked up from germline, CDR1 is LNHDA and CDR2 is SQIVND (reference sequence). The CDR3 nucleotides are TGTGCCAGTAGTATCGTGCCCGACCGCCCTTCTCACGGTCCGCCCCAGCATTTT. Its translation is CASSIVPDRPSHGPPQHF.